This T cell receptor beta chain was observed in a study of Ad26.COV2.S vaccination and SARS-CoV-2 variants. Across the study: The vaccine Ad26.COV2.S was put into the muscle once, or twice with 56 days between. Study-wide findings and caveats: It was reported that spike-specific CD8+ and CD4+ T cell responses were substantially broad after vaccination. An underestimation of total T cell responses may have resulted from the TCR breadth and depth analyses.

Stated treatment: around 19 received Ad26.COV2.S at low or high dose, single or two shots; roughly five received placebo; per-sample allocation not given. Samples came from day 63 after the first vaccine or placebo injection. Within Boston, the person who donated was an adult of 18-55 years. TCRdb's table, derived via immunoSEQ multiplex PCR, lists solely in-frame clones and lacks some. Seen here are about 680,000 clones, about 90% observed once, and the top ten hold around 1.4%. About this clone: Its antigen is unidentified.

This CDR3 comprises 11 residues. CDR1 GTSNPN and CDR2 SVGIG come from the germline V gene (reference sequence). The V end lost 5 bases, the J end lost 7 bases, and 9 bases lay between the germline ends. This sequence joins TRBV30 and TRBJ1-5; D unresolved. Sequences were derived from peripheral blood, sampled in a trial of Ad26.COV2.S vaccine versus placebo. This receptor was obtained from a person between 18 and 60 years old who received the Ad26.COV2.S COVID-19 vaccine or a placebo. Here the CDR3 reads CAWGYKQPQHF. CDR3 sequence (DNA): TGTGCCTGGGGTTATAAGCAGCCCCAGCATTTT.